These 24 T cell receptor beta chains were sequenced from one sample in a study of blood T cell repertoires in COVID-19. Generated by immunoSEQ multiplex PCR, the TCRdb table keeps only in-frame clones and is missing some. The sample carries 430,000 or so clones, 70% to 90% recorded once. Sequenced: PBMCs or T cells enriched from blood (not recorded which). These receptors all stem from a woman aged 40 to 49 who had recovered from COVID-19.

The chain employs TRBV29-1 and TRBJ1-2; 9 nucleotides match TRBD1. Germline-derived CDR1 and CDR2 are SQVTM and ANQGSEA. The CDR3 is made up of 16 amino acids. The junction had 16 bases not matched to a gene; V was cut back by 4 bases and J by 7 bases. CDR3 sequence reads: CSVVELGTGTSPGYTF. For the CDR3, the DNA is TGCAGCGTTGTGGAGTTAGGGACAGGGACCTCTCCTGGCTACACCTTC.

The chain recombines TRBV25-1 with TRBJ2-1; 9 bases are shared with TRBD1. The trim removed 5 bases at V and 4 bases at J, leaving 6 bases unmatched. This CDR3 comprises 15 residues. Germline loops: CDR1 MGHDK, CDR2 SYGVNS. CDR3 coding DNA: TGTGCCAGCAGTAGGCTGGGACAGGGATACAATGAGCAGTTCTTC. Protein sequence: CASSRLGQGYNEQFF.

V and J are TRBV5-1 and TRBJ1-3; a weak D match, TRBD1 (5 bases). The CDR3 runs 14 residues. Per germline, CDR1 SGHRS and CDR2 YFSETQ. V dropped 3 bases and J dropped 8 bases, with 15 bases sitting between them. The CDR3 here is CASSWGLPLDTIYF. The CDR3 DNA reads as TGCGCCAGCAGCTGGGGACTGCCGTTAGACACCATATATTTT. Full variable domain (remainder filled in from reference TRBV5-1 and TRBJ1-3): KAGVTQTPRYLIKTRGQQVTLSCSPISGHRSVSWYQQTPGQGLQFLFEYFSETQRNKGNFPGRFSGRQFSNSRSEMNVSTLELGDSALYLCASSWGLPLDTIYFGEGSWLTVV.

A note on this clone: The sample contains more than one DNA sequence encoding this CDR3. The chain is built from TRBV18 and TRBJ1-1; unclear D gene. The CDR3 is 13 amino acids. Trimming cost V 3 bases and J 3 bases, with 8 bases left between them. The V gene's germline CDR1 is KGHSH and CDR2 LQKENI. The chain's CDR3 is CASSPPGDTEAFF. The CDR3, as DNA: TGTGCCAGCTCACCTCCCGGGGACACTGAAGCTTTCTTT.

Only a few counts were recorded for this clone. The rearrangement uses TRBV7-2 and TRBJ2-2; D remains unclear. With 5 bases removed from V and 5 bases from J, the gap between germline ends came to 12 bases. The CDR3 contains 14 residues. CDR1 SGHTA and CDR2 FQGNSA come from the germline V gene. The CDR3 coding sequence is TGTGCCAGCAGCCGTACTCGGCGGACCGGGGAGCTGTTTTTT. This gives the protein CASSRTRRTGELFF.

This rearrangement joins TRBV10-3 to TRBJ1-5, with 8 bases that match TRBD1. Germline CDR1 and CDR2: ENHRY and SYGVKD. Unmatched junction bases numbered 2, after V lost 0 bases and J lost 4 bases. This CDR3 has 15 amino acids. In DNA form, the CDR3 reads TGTGCCATCAGTGAGTCGACAGGGGATAATCAGCCCCAGCATTTT. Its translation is CAISESTGDNQPQHF.

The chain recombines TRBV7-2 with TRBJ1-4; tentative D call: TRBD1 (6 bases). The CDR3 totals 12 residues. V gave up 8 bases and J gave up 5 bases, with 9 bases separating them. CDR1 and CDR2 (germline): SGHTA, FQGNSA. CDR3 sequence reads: CASGTRNEKLFF. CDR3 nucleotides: TGTGCCAGCGGGACAAGGAATGAAAAACTGTTTTTT.

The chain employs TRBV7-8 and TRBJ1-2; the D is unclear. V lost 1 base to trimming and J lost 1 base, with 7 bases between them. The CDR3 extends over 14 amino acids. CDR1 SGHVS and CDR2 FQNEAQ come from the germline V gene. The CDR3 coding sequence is TGTGCCAGCAGCTTAGTAAATGTTAACTATGGCTACACCTTC. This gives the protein CASSLVNVNYGYTF.

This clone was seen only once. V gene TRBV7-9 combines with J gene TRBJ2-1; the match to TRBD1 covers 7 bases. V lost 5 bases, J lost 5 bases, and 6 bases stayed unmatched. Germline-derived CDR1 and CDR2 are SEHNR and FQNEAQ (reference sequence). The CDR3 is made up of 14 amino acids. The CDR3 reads CASSVGQAHNEQFF. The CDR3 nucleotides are TGTGCCAGCAGCGTAGGACAGGCACACAATGAGCAGTTCTTC.

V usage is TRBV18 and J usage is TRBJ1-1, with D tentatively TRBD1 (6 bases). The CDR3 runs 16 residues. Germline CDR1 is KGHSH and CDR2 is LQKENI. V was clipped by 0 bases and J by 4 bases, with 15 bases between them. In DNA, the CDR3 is TGTGCCAGCTCACCACCCGGCATCAGGGGCGGCACTGAAGCTTTCTTT. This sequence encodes CASSPPGIRGGTEAFF.

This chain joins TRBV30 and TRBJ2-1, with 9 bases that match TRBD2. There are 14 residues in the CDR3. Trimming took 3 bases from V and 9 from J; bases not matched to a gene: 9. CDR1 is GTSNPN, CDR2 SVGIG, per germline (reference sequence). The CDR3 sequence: CAWSTAGGPSEQFF. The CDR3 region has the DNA TGTGCCTGGAGCACGGCGGGAGGGCCTAGTGAGCAGTTCTTC.

CDR3 amino acids: CASSQLDRAFDGYTF. The CDR3 nucleotides are TGTGCCAGCAGCCAATTAGACAGGGCATTTGACGGCTACACCTTC. The gene calls are TRBV9 and TRBJ1-2, with 7 positions matching TRBD1. V lost 4 bases, J lost 8 bases, and 14 bases stayed unmatched. The CDR3 has 15 amino acids. CDR1 is SGDLS and CDR2 is YYNGEE in the germline V gene.

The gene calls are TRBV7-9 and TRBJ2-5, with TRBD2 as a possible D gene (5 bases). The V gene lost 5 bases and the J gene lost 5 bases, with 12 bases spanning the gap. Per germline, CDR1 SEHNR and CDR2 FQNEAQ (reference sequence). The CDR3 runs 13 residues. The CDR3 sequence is CASSVSGRETQYF. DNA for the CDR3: TGTGCCAGCAGCGTCAGCGGAAGGGAGACCCAGTACTTC.

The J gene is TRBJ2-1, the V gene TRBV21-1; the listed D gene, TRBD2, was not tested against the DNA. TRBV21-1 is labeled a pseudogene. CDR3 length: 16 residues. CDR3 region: CASSHPTGEGKNEQFF. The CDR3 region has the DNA TGTGCCAGCAGCCACCCCACGGGAGAAGGTAAGAATGAGCAGTTCTTC.

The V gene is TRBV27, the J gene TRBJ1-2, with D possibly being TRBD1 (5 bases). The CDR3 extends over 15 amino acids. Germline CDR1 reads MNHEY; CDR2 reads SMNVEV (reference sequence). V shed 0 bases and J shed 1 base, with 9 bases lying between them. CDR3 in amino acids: CASSLSAGLNYGYTF. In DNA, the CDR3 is TGTGCCAGCAGTTTATCGGCAGGGCTTAACTATGGCTACACCTTC.

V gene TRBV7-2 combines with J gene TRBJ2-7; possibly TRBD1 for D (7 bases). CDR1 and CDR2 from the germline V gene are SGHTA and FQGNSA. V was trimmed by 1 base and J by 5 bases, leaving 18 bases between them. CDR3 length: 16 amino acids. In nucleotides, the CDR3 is TGTGCCAGCAGCTTAGGGGGCAGGGGGGTCTCTAACGAGCAGTACTTC. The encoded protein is CASSLGGRGVSNEQYF.

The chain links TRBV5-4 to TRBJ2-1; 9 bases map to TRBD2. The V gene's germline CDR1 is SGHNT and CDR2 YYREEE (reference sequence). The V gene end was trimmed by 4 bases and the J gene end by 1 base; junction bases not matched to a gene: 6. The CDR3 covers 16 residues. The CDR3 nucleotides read TGTGCCAGCAGCAAGTTAGCGGGAGATTCCTACAATGAGCAGTTCTTC. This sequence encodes CASSKLAGDSYNEQFF.

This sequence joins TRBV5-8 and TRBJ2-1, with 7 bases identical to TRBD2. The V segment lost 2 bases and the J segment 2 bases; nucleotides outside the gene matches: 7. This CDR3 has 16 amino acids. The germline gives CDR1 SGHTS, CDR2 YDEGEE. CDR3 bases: TGTGCCAGCAGCTTAACCGGGAGCGGGGCCTACAATGAGCAGTTCTTC. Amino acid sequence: CASSLTGSGAYNEQFF.

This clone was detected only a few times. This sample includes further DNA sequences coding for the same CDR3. This CDR3 is CASSLTGNLNTEAFF. In nucleotides, the CDR3 is TGTGCCAGCAGTTTAACAGGGAACCTGAACACTGAAGCTTTCTTT. The rearrangement uses TRBV27 and TRBJ1-1, with D maybe TRBD1 (6 bases). From germline, CDR1 is MNHEY and CDR2 SMNVEV (reference sequence). Trimming shortened V by 2 bases and J by 0 bases, and 10 bases separated the two germline ends. This CDR3 has 15 amino acids.

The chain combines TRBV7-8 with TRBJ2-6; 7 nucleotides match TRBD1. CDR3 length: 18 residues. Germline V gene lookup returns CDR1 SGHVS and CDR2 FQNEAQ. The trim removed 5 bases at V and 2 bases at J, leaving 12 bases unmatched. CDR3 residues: CASSQSRQGKAGANVLTF. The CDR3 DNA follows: TGTGCCAGCAGCCAGTCCCGACAGGGTAAAGCTGGGGCCAACGTCCTGACTTTC. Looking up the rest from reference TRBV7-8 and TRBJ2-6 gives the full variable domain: GAGVSQSPRYKVAKRGQDVALRCDPISGHVSLFWYQQALGQGPEFLTYFQNEAQLDKSGLPSDRFFAERPEGSVSTLKIQRTQQEDSAVYLCASSQSRQGKAGANVLTFGAGSRLTVL.

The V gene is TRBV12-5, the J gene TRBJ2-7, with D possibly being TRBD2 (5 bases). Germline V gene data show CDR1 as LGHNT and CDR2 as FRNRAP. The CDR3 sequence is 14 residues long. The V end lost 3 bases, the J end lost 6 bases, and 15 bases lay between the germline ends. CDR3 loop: CASGLSLAHGEQYF. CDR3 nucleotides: TGTGCTAGTGGTTTATCGCTAGCTCATGGCGAGCAGTACTTC.

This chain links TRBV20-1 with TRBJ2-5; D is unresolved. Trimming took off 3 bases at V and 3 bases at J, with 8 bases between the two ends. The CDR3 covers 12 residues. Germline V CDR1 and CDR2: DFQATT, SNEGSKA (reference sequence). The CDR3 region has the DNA TGCAGTGCTAGTAGGCTAGAAGAGACCCAGTACTTC. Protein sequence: CSASRLEETQYF.

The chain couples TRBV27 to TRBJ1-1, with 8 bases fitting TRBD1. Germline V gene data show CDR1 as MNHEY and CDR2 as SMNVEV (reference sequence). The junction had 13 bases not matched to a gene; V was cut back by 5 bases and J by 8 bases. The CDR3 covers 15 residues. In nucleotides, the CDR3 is TGTGCCAGCAGTCGAAGGGACAGGTCCAGTCGGGAAGCTTTCTTT. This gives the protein CASSRRDRSSREAFF.

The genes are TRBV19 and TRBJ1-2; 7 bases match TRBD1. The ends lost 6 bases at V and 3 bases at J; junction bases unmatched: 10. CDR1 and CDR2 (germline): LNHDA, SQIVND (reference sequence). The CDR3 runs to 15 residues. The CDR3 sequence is CASSLQTGTHYGYTF. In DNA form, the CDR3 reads TGTGCCAGTAGCCTACAGACAGGGACCCACTATGGCTACACCTTC.